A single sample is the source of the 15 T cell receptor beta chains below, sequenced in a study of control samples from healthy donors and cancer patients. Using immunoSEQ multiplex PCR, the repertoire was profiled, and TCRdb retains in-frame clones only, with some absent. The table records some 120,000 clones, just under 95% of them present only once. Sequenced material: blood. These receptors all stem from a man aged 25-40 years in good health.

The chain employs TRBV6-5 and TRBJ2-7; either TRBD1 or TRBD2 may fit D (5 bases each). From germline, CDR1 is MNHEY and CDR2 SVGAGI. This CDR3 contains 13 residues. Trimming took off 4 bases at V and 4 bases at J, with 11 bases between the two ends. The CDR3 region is CASSLGPLYEQYF. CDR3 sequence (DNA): TGTGCCAGCAGTTTGGGACCGCTATACGAGCAGTACTTC.

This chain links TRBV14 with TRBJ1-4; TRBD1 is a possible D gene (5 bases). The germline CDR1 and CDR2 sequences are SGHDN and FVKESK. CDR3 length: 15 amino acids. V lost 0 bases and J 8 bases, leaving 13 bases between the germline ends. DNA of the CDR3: TGTGCCAGCAGCCAAGATCTGCGGGGGAGGGAAAAACTGTTTTTT. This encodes CASSQDLRGREKLFF.

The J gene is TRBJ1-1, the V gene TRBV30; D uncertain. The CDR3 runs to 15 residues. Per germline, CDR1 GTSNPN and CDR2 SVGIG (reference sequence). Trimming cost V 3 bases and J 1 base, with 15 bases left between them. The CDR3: CAWRAYRDPNTEAFF. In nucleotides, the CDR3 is TGTGCCTGGAGGGCTTACAGAGACCCGAACACTGAAGCTTTCTTT.

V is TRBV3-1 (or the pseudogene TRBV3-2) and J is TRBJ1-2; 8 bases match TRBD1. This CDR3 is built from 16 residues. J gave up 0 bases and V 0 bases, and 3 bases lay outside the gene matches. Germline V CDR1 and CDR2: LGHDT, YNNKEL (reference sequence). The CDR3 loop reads CASSQDRTGTNYGYTF. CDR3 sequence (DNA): TGTGCCAGCAGCCAAGACAGGACAGGGACTAACTATGGCTACACCTTC.

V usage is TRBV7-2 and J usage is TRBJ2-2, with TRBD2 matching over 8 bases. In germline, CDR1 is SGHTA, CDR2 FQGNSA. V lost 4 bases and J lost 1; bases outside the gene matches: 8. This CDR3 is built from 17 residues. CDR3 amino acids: CASSSLLAGWNTGELFF. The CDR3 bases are TGTGCCAGCAGCTCCCTCTTAGCGGGGTGGAACACCGGGGAGCTGTTTTTT.

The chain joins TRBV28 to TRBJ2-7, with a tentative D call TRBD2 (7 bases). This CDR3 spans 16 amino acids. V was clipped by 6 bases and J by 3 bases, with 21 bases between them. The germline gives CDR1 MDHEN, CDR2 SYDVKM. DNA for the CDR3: TGTGCCAGCAGGGTGGGAGGGGGTTTTACGGGCTACGAGCAGTACTTC. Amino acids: CASRVGGGFTGYEQYF.

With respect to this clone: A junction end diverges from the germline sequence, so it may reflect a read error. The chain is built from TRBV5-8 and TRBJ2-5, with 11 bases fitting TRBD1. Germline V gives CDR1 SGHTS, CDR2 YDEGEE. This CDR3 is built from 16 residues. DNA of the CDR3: TGTGCCAGCAGCCCAGGACAGGGGGCCTCCCAAGAGACCCGGTACTTC. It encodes CASSPGQGASQETRYF.

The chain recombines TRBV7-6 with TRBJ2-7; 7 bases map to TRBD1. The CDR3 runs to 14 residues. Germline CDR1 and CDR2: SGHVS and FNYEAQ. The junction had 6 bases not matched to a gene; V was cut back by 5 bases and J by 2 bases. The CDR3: CASSPVTGAYEQYF. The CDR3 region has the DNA TGTGCCAGCAGCCCCGTCACAGGGGCCTACGAGCAGTACTTC. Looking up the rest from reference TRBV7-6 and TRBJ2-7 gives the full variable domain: GAGVSQSPRYKVTKRGQDVALRCDPISGHVSLYWYRQALGQGPEFLTYFNYEAQQDKSGLPNDRFSAERPEGSISTLTIQRTEQRDSAMYRCASSPVTGAYEQYFGPGTRLTVT.

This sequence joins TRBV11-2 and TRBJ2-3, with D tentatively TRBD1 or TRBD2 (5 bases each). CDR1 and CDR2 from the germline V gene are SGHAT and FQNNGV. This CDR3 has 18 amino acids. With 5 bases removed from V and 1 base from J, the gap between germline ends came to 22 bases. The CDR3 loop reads CASSPYRSSGPRTDTQYF. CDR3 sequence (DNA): TGTGCCAGCAGCCCCTACCGTTCTTCGGGACCCCGCACAGATACGCAGTATTTT. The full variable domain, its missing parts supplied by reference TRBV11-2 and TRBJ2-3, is EAGVAQSPRYKIIEKRQSVAFWCNPISGHATLYWYQQILGQGPKLLIQFQNNGVVDDSQLPKDRFSAERLKGVDSTLKIQPAKLEDSAVYLCASSPYRSSGPRTDTQYFGPGTRLTVL.

The CDR3 spells CASSRGIGNQPQHF. The CDR3 coding sequence is TGTGCCAGTAGTAGGGGTATAGGGAATCAGCCCCAGCATTTT. The chain has TRBV19 and TRBJ1-5; D unresolved. From germline, CDR1 is LNHDA and CDR2 SQIVND (reference sequence). Trimming took off 4 bases at V and 4 bases at J, with 11 bases between the two ends. The CDR3 is 14 amino acids. The variable domain in full, completed from reference TRBV19 and TRBJ1-5, reads DGGITQSPKYLFRKEGQNVTLSCEQNLNHDAMYWYRQDPGQGLRLIYYSQIVNDFQKGDIAEGYSVSREKKESFPLTVTSAQKNPTAFYLCASSRGIGNQPQHFGDGTRLSIL.

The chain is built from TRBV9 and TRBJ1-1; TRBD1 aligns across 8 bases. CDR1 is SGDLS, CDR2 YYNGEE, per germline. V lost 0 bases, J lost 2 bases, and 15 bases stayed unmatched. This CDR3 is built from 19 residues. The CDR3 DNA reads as TGTGCCAGCAGCGTAGATCCGGGGACAGGACCGTCAAATAACACTGAAGCTTTCTTT. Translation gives CASSVDPGTGPSNNTEAFF.

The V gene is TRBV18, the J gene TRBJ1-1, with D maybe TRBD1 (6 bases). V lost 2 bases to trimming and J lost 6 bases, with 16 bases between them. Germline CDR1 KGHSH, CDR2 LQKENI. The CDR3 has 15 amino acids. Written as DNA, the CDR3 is TGTGCCAGCTCACCAGCACCAGGGGCGGGGGCTGAAGCTTTCTTT. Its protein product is CASSPAPGAGAEAFF.

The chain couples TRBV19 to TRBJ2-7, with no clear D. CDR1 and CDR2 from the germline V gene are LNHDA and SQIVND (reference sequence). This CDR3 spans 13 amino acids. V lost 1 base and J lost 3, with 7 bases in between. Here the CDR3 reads CASSIGSSYEQYF. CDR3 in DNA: TGTGCCAGTAGTATAGGATCCAGCTACGAGCAGTACTTC. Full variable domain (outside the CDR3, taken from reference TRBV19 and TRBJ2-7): DGGITQSPKYLFRKEGQNVTLSCEQNLNHDAMYWYRQDPGQGLRLIYYSQIVNDFQKGDIAEGYSVSREKKESFPLTVTSAQKNPTAFYLCASSIGSSYEQYFGPGTRLTVT.

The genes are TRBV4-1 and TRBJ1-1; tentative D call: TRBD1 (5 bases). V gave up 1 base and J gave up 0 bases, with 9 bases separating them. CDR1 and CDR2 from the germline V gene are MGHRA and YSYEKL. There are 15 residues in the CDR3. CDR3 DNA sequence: TGCGCCAGCAGCCAAGGGTCAGGGATGAACACTGAAGCTTTCTTT. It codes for CASSQGSGMNTEAFF.

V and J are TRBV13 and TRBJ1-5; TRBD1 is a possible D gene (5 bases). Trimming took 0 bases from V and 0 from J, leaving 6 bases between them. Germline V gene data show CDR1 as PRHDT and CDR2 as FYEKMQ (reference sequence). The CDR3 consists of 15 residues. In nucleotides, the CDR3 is TGTGCCAGCAGCTTAGGAGGGGATAGCAATCAGCCCCAGCATTTT. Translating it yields CASSLGGDSNQPQHF.